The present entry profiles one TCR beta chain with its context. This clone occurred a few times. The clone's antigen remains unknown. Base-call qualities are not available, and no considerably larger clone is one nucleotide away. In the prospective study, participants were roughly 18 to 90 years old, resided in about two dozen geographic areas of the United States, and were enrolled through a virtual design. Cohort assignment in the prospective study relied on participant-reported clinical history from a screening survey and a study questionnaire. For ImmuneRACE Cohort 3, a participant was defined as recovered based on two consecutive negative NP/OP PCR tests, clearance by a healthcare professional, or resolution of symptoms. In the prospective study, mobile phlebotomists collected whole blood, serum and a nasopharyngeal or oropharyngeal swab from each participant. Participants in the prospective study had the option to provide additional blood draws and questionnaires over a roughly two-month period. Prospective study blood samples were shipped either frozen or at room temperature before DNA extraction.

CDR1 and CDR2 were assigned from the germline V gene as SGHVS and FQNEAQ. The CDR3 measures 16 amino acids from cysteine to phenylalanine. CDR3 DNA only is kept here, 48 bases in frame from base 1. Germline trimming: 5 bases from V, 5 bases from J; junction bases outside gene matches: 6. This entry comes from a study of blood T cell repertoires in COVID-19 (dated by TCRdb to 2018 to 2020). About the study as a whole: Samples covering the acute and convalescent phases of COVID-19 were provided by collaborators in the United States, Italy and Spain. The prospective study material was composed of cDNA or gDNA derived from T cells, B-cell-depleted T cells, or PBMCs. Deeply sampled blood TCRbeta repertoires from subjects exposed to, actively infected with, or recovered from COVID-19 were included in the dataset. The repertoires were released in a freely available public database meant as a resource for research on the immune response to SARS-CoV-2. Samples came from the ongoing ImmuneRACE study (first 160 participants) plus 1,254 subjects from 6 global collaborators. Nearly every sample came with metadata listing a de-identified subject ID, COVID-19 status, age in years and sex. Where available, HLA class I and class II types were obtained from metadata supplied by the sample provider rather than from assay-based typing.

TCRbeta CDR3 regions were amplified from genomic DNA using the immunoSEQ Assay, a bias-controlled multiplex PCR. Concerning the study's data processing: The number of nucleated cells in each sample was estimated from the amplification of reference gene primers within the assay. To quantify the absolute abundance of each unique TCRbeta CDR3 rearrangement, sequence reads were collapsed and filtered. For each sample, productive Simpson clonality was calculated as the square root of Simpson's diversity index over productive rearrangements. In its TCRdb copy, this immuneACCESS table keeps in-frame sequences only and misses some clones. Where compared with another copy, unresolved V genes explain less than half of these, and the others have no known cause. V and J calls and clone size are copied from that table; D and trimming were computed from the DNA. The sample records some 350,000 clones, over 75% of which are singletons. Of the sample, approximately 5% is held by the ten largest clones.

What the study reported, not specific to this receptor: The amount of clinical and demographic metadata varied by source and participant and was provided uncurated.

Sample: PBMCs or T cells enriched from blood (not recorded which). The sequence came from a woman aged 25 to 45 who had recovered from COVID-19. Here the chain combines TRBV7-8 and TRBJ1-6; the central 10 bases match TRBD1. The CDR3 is CASSHGQGGDNSPLHF. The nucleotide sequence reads TGTGCCAGCAGCCATGGACAGGGGGGAGATAATTCACCCCTCCACTTT.